This record concerns one T cell receptor beta chain sequence. These data are taken from a study of blood T cell repertoires in COVID-19. Trimming removed 0 bases from V and 0 bases from J, with 15 bases in between. This CDR3 is built from 17 residues. Per germline, CDR1 SGHRS and CDR2 YFSETQ. Sequenced by immunoSEQ multiplex PCR; TCRdb stores in-frame clones only, minus some. This sample has about 400,000 clones; roughly 90% occur once, and the top ten carry 0.95% to 1.5%. The sample consisted of peripheral blood. The clonotype originates from a middle-aged man with acute or convalescent COVID-19. The chain couples TRBV5-1 to TRBJ1-1; D unclear. Here the CDR3 reads CASSLGPAALMNTEAFF. As DNA, the CDR3 is TGCGCCAGCAGCTTGGGTCCGGCGGCTTTGATGAACACTGAAGCTTTCTTT. Filled out from reference TRBV5-1 and TRBJ1-1, the complete variable domain reads KAGVTQTPRYLIKTRGQQVTLSCSPISGHRSVSWYQQTPGQGLQFLFEYFSETQRNKGNFPGRFSGRQFSNSRSEMNVSTLELGDSALYLCASSLGPAALMNTEAFFGQGTRLTVV.